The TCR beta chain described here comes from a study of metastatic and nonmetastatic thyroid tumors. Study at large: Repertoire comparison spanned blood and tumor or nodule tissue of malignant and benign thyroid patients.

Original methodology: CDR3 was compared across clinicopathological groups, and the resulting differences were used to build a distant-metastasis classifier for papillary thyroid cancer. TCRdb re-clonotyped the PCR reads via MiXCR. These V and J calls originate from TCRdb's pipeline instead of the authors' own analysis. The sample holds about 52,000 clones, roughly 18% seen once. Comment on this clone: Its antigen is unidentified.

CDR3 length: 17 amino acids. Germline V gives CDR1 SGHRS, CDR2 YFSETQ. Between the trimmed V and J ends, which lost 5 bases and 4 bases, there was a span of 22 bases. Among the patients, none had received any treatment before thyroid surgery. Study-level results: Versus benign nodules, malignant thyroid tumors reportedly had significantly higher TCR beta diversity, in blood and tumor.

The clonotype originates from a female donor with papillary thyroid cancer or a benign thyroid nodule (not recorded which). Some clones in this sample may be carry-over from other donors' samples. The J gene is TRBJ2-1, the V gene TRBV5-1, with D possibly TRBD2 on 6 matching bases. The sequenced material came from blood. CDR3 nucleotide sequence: TGCGCCAGCAGTGCTAGCAGGAGGGCCGAGTCATACAATGAGCAGTTCTTC. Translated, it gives CASSASRRAESYNEQFF.